The rows below give T cell receptor beta chains drawn from one sample of a study of cytomegalovirus exposure and HLA in healthy donors. TCRdb's table, derived via immunoSEQ multiplex PCR, lists solely in-frame clones and lacks some. The sample contains some 160,000 clones, around 80% of which appear only once. Sample: PBMCs. The receptors stem from a woman younger than 35 in good health and CMV-seronegative. Each CDR3 is given with its conserved first and last residue. A D gene is named only where the DNA matches it firmly. Expanded clones get a size class; other rows say once, few or many, or leave the size out.

TRBJ1-5 | TRBV6-5 | few | NA | TGTGCCACCCGTGGGAGTTACAATCAGCCCCAGCATTTT | CATRGSYNQPQHF
TRBJ2-4 | TRBV7-8 | NA | NA | TGTGCCAGCAGCTTGGGGAGGACCAAAAACAGTCAGTACTTC | CASSLGRTKNSQYF
TRBJ1-2 | TRBV5-1 | NA | NA | TGCGCCAGCAGTCGTGGACAGAGGGATGGCTACACCTTC | CASSRGQRDGYTF
TRBJ1-1 | TRBV6-1 | NA | NA | TGTGCCAGCAGTGAAGCCGAGGGGGAGGGGCGGGAAGCTTTCTTT | CASSEAEGEGREAFF
TRBJ2-2 | TRBV5-1 | NA | NA | TGCGCCAGCAGCTTTTCTCCGCAGGGTGTCACCGGGGAGCTGTTTTTT | CASSFSPQGVTGELFF
TRBJ2-1 | TRBV11-3 | few | TRBD2 | TGTGCCAGCAGCTCTCAGCGGGGGGGCTCCTACAATGAGCAGTTCTTC | CASSSQRGGSYNEQFF
TRBJ1-1 | TRBV19 | few | TRBD1 | TGTGCCAGTAGTGGACAGGCGCTTAACACTGAAGCTTTCTTT | CASSGQALNTEAFF
TRBJ1-5 | TRBV4-1 | NA | TRBD1 | TGCGCCAGCAGCCAAGAGGACAGGGAGAATCAGCCCCAGCATTTT | CASSQEDRENQPQHF
TRBJ1-3 | TRBV5-6 | NA | TRBD1 | TGTGCCAGCAGCTCAGGACAGGGGTTGCGGAACACCATATATTTT | CASSSGQGLRNTIYF
TRBJ1-1 | TRBV5-6 | NA | NA | TGTGCCAGCAGCTTCGGGAACACTGAAGCTTTCTTT | CASSFGNTEAFF
TRBJ2-3 | TRBV2 | NA | TRBD2 | TGTGCCAGCAGTGAGGGGGGGTTGCCAGATACGCAGTATTTT | CASSEGGLPDTQYF